These 25 T cell receptor beta chains originate from one sample sequenced in a study of siplizumab effects on memory and regulatory T cells. Profiling relied on immunoSEQ multiplex PCR, and the TCRdb table lists in-frame clones only, not all of them. The top ten hold under 2% of the sample, which has 95,000 to 130,000 clones, roughly 94% seen once. Sequenced input: non-Treg CD4+ T cells sorted from blood. The receptors shown here come from a human donor in good health.

The chain uses TRBV5-1 and TRBJ1-1; D not resolved. This CDR3 has 14 residues. In germline, CDR1 is SGHRS, CDR2 YFSETQ. V lost 4 bases and J 4 bases, leaving 14 bases between the germline ends. In DNA form, the CDR3 reads TGCGCCAGCAGCCCAGAAGGATGGGGCACTGAAGCTTTCTTT. Translation gives CASSPEGWGTEAFF.

This clone was seen once. V usage is TRBV1 and J usage is TRBJ2-4; TRBD1, the table's D call, lacks a check against the DNA. TRBV1 is a pseudogene. CDR3 length: 17 residues. DNA of the CDR3: TGCACCAGCAGCCACGCGCCTAAACAGGGGCCCAAAAACATTCAGTACTTC. The encoded protein is CTSSHAPKQGPKNIQYF.

The V and J genes are TRBV10-3 and TRBJ2-6; TRBD1 aligns across 7 bases. Germline CDR1 reads ENHRY; CDR2 reads SYGVKD. The V and J ends lost 6 bases and 0 bases, in that order; junction bases with no gene match: 8. The CDR3 has 17 residues. CDR3 bases: TGTGCCATCAGCAGGGACAGTGTGAGCTCTGGGGCCAACGTCCTGACTTTC. Protein product: CAISRDSVSSGANVLTF.

The CDR3 DNA follows: TGCAGCGGTCTAGAGGACAACTATGGCTACACCTTC. This translates into CSGLEDNYGYTF. The chain uses TRBV29-1 and TRBJ1-2; D gene ambiguous. Trimming left V 7 bases short and J 2 bases short, with 11 bases between. CDR1 and CDR2 from the germline V gene are SQVTM and ANQGSEA. This CDR3 has 12 residues.

J is TRBJ2-2 and V is TRBV5-1; D is unresolved. Germline CDR1 is SGHRS and CDR2 is YFSETQ. V was shortened by 0 bases and J by 1 base, with 4 bases between the two germline ends. The CDR3 covers 14 residues. The CDR3 loop reads CASSLVENTGELFF. CDR3 sequence (DNA): TGCGCCAGCAGCTTGGTCGAGAACACCGGGGAGCTGTTTTTT.

This chain links TRBV18 with TRBJ2-3; 12 bases are shared with TRBD2. The germline CDR1 and CDR2 sequences are KGHSH and LQKENI. After removal of 0 bases from V and 6 bases from J, the junction contained 4 bases not matched to a gene. CDR3 length: 16 residues. The CDR3 loop reads CASSPPLAGGLDTQYF. The CDR3 DNA reads TGTGCCAGCTCACCACCTCTAGCGGGGGGGCTGGATACGCAGTATTTT. The variable domain in full, with the rest retrieved from reference TRBV18 and TRBJ2-3, is NAGVMQNPRHLVRRRGQEARLRCSPMKGHSHVYWYRQLPEEGLKFMVYLQKENIIDESGMPKERFSAEFPKEGPSILRIQQVVRGDSAAYFCASSPPLAGGLDTQYFGPGTRLTVL.

This rearrangement joins TRBV5-1 to TRBJ2-2; TRBD1 is a possible D gene (6 bases). The CDR3 spans 14 residues. Germline lookup yields CDR1 SGHRS and CDR2 YFSETQ. The germline V and J ends were trimmed by 0 bases and 9 bases, with 12 bases remaining between them. The CDR3 region has the DNA TGCGCCAGCAGCTTGGATCCAGGGGCCCGGGAGCTGTTTTTT. This translates into CASSLDPGARELFF.

The chain has TRBV19 and TRBJ1-2; the match to TRBD1 covers 7 bases. V trimming: 6 bases; J trimming: 0 bases; junction bases outside the gene matches: 16. CDR3 length equals 18 residues. CDR1 and CDR2 (germline): LNHDA, SQIVND (reference sequence). The CDR3 protein is CASSQAPGQLSANYGYTF. The CDR3 bases are TGTGCCAGTAGCCAAGCTCCGGGACAGCTCTCAGCTAACTATGGCTACACCTTC.

The chain is built from TRBV13 and TRBJ1-1; D gene ambiguous. Germline V CDR1 and CDR2: PRHDT, FYEKMQ (reference sequence). The ends were cut back, 3 bases at V and 3 bases at J, with 14 bases in the middle. The CDR3 has 15 amino acids. CDR3 in amino acids: CASSFSGRLYTEAFF. The CDR3, as DNA: TGTGCCAGCAGCTTCTCAGGACGGCTTTACACTGAAGCTTTCTTT.

J is TRBJ1-6 and V is TRBV5-6; 7 nucleotides line up with TRBD1. Germline CDR1 is SGHDT and CDR2 is YYEEEE. With 2 bases clipped from V and 8 bases from J, the junction kept 16 bases outside the gene matches. This CDR3 has 18 amino acids. The CDR3 spells CASSFLLGGGERDSPLHF. The CDR3 DNA sequence: TGTGCCAGCAGCTTTCTGTTAGGGGGCGGCGAGCGGGATTCACCCCTCCACTTT. The full variable domain, its missing parts supplied by reference TRBV5-6 and TRBJ1-6, is DAGVTQSPTHLIKTRGQQVTLRCSPKSGHDTVSWYQQALGQGPQFIFQYYEEEERQRGNFPDRFSGHQFPNYSSELNVNALLLGDSALYLCASSFLLGGGERDSPLHFGNGTRLTVT.

The CDR3 region is CASSPQWGGQQFF. In DNA, the CDR3 is TGTGCCAGCAGCCCACAGTGGGGGGGACAGCAGTTCTTC. The rearrangement uses TRBV9 and TRBJ2-1, with 7 bases lining up with TRBD2. CDR3 length: 13 residues. Trimming took 4 bases from V and 11 from J; bases not matched to a gene: 9. Per the germline V gene, CDR1 is SGDLS and CDR2 is YYNGEE.

The chain is built from TRBV18 and TRBJ1-5, with a weak D call TRBD1 (6 bases). The germline V gene encodes CDR1 KGHSH and CDR2 LQKENI. Trimming took off 5 bases at V and 1 base at J, with 9 bases between the two ends. The CDR3 has 14 amino acids. The CDR3 loop is CASSSQGSNQPQHF. As DNA, the CDR3 is TGTGCCAGCTCATCACAGGGAAGCAATCAGCCCCAGCATTTT.

This chain links TRBV5-6 with TRBJ1-5; 9 bases line up with TRBD1. CDR1 and CDR2 (germline): SGHDT, YYEEEE. V shed 4 bases, J shed 6 bases, and the junction held 5 bases outside the gene matches. CDR3 length: 14 amino acids. CDR3 nucleotides: TGTGCCAGCAGCCCACAGGGGGCTGGTCAGCCCCAGCATTTT. Protein: CASSPQGAGQPQHF.

This clone was seen once. This chain connects TRBV6-1 to TRBJ1-2; unclear D gene. The germline CDR1 and CDR2 sequences are MNHNS and SASEGT. This CDR3 is built from 13 residues. With 2 bases removed from V and 2 bases from J, the gap between germline ends came to 6 bases. Here the CDR3 DNA reads TGTGCCAGCAGTGAATCGGACAACTATGGCTACACCTTC. It specifies CASSESDNYGYTF.

The chain has TRBV7-2 and TRBJ2-3; D unresolved. The CDR3 is 13 residues long. Germline lookup yields CDR1 SGHTA and CDR2 FQGNSA. V was clipped by 0 bases and J by 0 bases, with 1 base between them. CDR3 DNA: TGTGCCAGCAGCTTAGCTAGCACAGATACGCAGTATTTT. It encodes CASSLASTDTQYF.

The J gene is TRBJ2-1, the V gene TRBV4-1; D is uncertain. The V gene's germline CDR1 is MGHRA and CDR2 YSYEKL. V lost 1 base, J lost 9 bases, and 10 bases lay in between. CDR3 length equals 13 residues. The CDR3 DNA is TGCGCCAGCAGCCAAGTTTCAGGTCGTGAGCAGTTCTTC. This gives the protein CASSQVSGREQFF.

The chain combines TRBV30 with TRBJ1-5; D possibly corresponds to TRBD1 (5 bases). The CDR3 has 15 residues. Trimming pared 3 bases from V and 3 bases from J, leaving 15 bases between. Germline V gene lookup returns CDR1 GTSNPN and CDR2 SVGIG (reference sequence). This CDR3 reads CAWSPRGSNNQPQHF. The CDR3 DNA reads TGTGCCTGGAGCCCCCGGGGCAGTAACAATCAGCCCCAGCATTTT.

V gene TRBV2 combines with J gene TRBJ2-5; D is unclear. The CDR3 consists of 11 residues. Germline-derived CDR1 and CDR2 are SNHLY and FYNNEI. Trimming pared 6 bases from V and 7 bases from J, leaving 9 bases between. CDR3 sequence reads: CASRALGTQYF. The DNA for the CDR3 is TGTGCCAGCAGGGCCCTAGGGACCCAGTACTTC. The full variable domain, rest sourced from reference TRBV2 and TRBJ2-5, is EPEVTQTPSHQVTQMGQEVILRCVPISNHLYFYWYRQILGQKVEFLVSFYNNEISEKSEIFDDQFSVERPDGSNFTLKIRSTKLEDSAMYFCASRALGTQYFGPGTRLLVL.

The chain recombines TRBV6-6 with TRBJ2-7; D remains unclear. CDR3 length: 13 amino acids. V dropped 7 bases and J dropped 4 bases, with 14 bases sitting between them. CDR1 is MNHNY and CDR2 is SVGAGI in the germline V gene (reference sequence). For the CDR3, the DNA is TGTGCCAGCACACTTCCGGGCAAGTACGAGCAGTACTTC. This sequence encodes CASTLPGKYEQYF.

The rearrangement joins TRBV7-8 to TRBJ1-3; D ambiguous. Germline CDR1 is SGHVS and CDR2 is FQNEAQ. V gave up 1 base and J gave up 0 bases, with 7 bases separating them. The CDR3 has 15 residues. CDR3 residues: CASSLVLSSGNTIYF. Written as DNA, the CDR3 is TGTGCCAGCAGCTTAGTCCTGAGCTCTGGAAACACCATATATTTT.

V gene TRBV6-1 combines with J gene TRBJ1-5; D is ambiguous. The germline V and J ends were trimmed by 4 bases and 3 bases, with 16 bases remaining between them. This CDR3 contains 16 residues. The V gene's germline CDR1 is MNHNS and CDR2 SASEGT. DNA of the CDR3: TGTGCCAGCAGTGCAGGACCTACAGCATACAATCAGCCCCAGCATTTT. Translation gives CASSAGPTAYNQPQHF.

The rearrangement joins TRBV30 to TRBJ1-3, with 9 bases that match TRBD1. The CDR3 length is 19 residues. Losses at the gene ends were 0 bases for V and 1 base for J; bases not matched to a gene: 13. Germline CDR1 GTSNPN, CDR2 SVGIG (reference sequence). The CDR3 bases are TGTGCCTGGAGTGTATACGGGACAGGGACGTCCACGTCTGGAAACACCATATATTTT. Translation: CAWSVYGTGTSTSGNTIYF.

The rearrangement links TRBV29-1 to TRBJ2-3; no clear D gene. CDR3 size: 10 residues. CDR1 is SQVTM, CDR2 ANQGSEA, per germline. With 5 bases removed from V and 5 bases from J, the gap between germline ends came to 5 bases. The CDR3 DNA sequence: TGCAGCGTTTGGGGAGATACGCAGTATTTT. It yields the protein CSVWGDTQYF.

The chain uses TRBV5-1 and TRBJ2-2, with no clear D. The CDR3 sequence is 14 residues long. Trimming took 3 bases from V and 7 from J, leaving 13 bases between them. Germline CDR1 reads SGHRS; CDR2 reads YFSETQ. CDR3 bases: TGCGCCAGCAGCTATGACGGGTCTAGCGGGGAGCTGTTTTTT. Translating gives CASSYDGSSGELFF.

The chain recombines TRBV6-5 with TRBJ1-1, with a weak D call TRBD1 (5 bases). Germline V gene lookup returns CDR1 MNHEY and CDR2 SVGAGI. CDR3 length: 15 residues. Trimming removed 6 bases from V and 0 bases from J, with 14 bases in between. Written as DNA, the CDR3 is TGTGCCAGCAGCCTCGACAGACTAATGAACACTGAAGCTTTCTTT. It codes for CASSLDRLMNTEAFF.